Listed here is a single TCR beta chain. No antigen is known for it. This CDR3 contains 18 residues. CDR1 and CDR2 (germline): LNHNV, YYDKDF (reference sequence). Germline trimming cut 4 bases from V and 0 bases from J; bases unmatched to any gene: 9. A mixed TRB-A/B primer pool amplified rearranged TRB by multiplex touch-down PCR. TCRdb recomputed calls from the multiplex PCR reads with MiXCR, one row per CDR3 protein. The data hold roughly 15,000 distinct CDR3 sequences, with around half observed a single time. These data are taken from a study of T cell repertoires in aging, cancer and after chemotherapy. Study at large: Repeat sampling of healthy donors over several months to years showed clear clonal overlap.

General study points: Age-matched healthy donors had significantly more diverse, less clonal blood TCR repertoires than untreated cancer patients. In healthy donors, age-related TCR diversity loss mainly reflected lost richness.

TCR beta rearrangements were amplified from peripheral blood genomic DNA. The chain combines TRBV15 with TRBJ2-6, with 7 positions matching TRBD1. The sequence was obtained from a human donor in good health. Sequenced: blood. CDR3 residues: CATSKDDRVLSGANVLTF. The DNA for the CDR3 is TGTGCCACCAGCAAGGATGACAGGGTCCTCTCTGGGGCCAACGTCCTGACTTTC.